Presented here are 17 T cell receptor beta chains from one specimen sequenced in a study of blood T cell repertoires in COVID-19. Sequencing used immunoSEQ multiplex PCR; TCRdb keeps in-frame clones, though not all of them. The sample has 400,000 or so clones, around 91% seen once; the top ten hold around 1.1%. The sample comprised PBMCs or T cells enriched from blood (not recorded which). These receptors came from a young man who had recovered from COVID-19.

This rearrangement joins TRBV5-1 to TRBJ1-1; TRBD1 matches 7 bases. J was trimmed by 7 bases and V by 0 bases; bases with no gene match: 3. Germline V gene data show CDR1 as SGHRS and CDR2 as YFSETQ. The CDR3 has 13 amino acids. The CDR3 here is CASSLGQGVEAFF. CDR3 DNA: TGCGCCAGCAGCTTGGGACAGGGAGTTGAAGCTTTCTTT.

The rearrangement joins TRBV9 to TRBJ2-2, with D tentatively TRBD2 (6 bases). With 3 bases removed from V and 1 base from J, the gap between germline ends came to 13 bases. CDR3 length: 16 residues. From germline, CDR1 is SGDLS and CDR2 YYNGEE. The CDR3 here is CASSAEGLMNTGELFF. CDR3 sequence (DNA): TGTGCCAGCAGCGCAGAGGGACTCATGAACACCGGGGAGCTGTTTTTT.

CDR3 region: CASSLAGDVMGEQYF. CDR3 DNA: TGCGCCAGCAGCTTGGCCGGAGACGTTATGGGCGAGCAGTACTTC. This chain links TRBV5-1 with TRBJ2-7; D remains ambiguous. This CDR3 spans 15 amino acids. From germline, CDR1 is SGHRS and CDR2 YFSETQ. The V end was cut by 0 bases, the J end by 6 bases, with 16 bases between.

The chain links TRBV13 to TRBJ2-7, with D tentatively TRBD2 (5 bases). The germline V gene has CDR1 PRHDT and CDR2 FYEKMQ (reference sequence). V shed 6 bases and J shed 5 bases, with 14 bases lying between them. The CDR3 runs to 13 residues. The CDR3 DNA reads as TGTGCCAGCAGTGTTACGAGAGGGAACGAGCAGTACTTC. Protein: CASSVTRGNEQYF. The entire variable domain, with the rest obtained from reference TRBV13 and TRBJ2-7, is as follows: AAGVIQSPRHLIKEKRETATLKCYPIPRHDTVYWYQQGPGQDPQFLISFYEKMQSDKGSIPDRFSAQQFSDYHSELNMSSLELGDSALYFCASSVTRGNEQYFGPGTRLTVT.

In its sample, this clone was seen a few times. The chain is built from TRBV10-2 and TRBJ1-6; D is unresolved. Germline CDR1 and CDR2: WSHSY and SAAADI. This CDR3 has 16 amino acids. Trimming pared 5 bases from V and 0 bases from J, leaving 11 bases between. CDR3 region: CASSLLGSSYNSPLHF. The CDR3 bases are TGCGCCAGCAGTTTGTTAGGGAGCTCCTATAATTCACCCCTCCACTTT.

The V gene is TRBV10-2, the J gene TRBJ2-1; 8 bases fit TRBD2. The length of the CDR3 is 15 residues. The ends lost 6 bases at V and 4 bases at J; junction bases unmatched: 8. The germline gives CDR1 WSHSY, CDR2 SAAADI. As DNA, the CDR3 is TGCGCCAGCAGGGAAGCGGGAGCAGATTACAATGAGCAGTTCTTC. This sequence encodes CASREAGADYNEQFF.

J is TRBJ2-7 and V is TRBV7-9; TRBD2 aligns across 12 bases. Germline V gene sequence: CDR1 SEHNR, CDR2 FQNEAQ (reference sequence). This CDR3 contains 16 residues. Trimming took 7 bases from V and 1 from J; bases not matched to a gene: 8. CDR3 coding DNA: TGTGCCAGCACCGGACTAGCGGGACGTTGGTCCTACGAGCAGTACTTC. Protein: CASTGLAGRWSYEQYF.

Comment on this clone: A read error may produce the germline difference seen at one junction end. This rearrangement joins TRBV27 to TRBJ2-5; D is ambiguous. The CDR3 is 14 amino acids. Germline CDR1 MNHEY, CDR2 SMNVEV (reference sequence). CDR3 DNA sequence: TGTGCCAGCAGCCCAACACTATCACAAGAGGCCCAGTACTTC. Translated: CASSPTLSQEAQYF.

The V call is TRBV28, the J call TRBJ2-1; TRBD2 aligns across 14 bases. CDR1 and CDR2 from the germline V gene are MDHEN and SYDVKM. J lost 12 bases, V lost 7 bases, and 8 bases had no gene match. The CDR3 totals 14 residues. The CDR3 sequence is CASTQTGLAGGQFF. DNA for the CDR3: TGTGCCAGCACTCAGACCGGACTAGCGGGAGGGCAGTTCTTC.

DNA of the CDR3: TGTGCCAGCAGCATCGGACAGGGTGGTGAAAAACTGTTTTTT. Translating it yields CASSIGQGGEKLFF. The chain joins TRBV7-8 to TRBJ1-4, with 8 positions matching TRBD1. Germline assignment: CDR1 SGHVS and CDR2 FQNEAQ. V lost 5 bases and J lost 7; bases outside the gene matches: 6. The CDR3 sequence is 14 residues long.

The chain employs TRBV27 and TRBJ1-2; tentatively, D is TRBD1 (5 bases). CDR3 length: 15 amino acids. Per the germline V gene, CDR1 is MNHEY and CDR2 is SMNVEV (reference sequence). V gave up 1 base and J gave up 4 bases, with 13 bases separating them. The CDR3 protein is CASSLWGQGGYGYTF. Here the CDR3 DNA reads TGTGCCAGCAGTTTATGGGGCCAGGGAGGCTATGGCTACACCTTC.

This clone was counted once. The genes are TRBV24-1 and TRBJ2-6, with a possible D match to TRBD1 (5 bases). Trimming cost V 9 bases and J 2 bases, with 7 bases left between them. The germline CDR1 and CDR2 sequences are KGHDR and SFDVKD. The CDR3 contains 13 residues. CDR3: CATQGPGANVLTF. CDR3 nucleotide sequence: TGTGCCACCCAGGGTCCTGGGGCCAACGTCCTGACTTTC.

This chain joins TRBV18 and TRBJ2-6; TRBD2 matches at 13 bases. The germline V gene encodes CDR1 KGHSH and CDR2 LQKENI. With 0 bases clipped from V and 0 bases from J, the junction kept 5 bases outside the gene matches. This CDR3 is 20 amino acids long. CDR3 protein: CASSPPWGLAGSSGANVLTF. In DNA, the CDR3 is TGTGCCAGCTCACCACCGTGGGGACTAGCGGGAAGCTCTGGGGCCAACGTCCTGACTTTC.

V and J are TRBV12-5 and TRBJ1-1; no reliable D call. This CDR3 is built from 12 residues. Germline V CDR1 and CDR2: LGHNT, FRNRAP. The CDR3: CATHPGWTEAFF. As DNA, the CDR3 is TGTGCCACTCACCCCGGGTGGACTGAAGCTTTCTTT. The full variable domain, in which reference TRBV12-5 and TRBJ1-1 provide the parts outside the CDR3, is DARVTQTPRHKVTEMGQEVTMRCQPILGHNTVFWYRQTMMQGLELLAYFRNRAPLDDSGMPKDRFSAEMPDATLATLKIQPSEPRDSAVYFCATHPGWTEAFFGQGTRLTVV.

The CDR3 spells CASSLEAAVPLGELFF. The CDR3 region has the DNA TGTGCCAGCAGCTTAGAAGCGGCCGTTCCCTTGGGGGAGCTGTTTTTT. The chain carries TRBV11-2 and TRBJ2-2, with D perhaps TRBD2 (5 bases). The ends were cut back, 0 bases at V and 8 bases at J, with 16 bases in the middle. The length of the CDR3 is 16 residues. The germline V gene encodes CDR1 SGHAT and CDR2 FQNNGV.

The chain's CDR3 is CASSSSGTGVGYTF. For the CDR3, the DNA is TGTGCCAGCAGTTCCTCCGGGACAGGGGTAGGCTACACCTTC. This chain uses TRBV7-2 with TRBJ1-2; 10 nucleotides match TRBD1. Germline V gene sequence: CDR1 SGHTA, CDR2 FQGNSA. CDR3 length: 14 residues. J was trimmed by 8 bases and V by 6 bases; bases with no gene match: 9.

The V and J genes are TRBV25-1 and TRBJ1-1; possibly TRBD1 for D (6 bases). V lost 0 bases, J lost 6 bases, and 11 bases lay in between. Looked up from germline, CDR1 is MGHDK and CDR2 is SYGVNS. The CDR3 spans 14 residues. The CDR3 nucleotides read TGTGCCAGCAGTGAATATCCAGGGGACGCTGAAGCTTTCTTT. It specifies CASSEYPGDAEAFF.